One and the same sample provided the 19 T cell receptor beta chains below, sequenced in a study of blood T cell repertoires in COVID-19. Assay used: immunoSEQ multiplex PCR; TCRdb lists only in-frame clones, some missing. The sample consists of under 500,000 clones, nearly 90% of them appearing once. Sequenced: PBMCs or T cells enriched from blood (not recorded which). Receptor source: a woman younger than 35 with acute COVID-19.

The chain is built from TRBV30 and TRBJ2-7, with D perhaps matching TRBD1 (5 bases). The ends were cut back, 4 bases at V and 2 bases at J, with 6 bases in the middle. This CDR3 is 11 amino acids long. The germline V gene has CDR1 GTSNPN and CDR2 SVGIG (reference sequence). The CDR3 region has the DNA TGTGCCTGGACAGGGACCTACGAGCAGTACTTC. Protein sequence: CAWTGTYEQYF. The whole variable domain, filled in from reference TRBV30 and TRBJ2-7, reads SQTIHQWPATLVQPVGSPLSLECTVEGTSNPNLYWYRQAAGRGLQLLFYSVGIGQISSEVPQNLSASRPQDRQFILSSKKLLLSDSGFYLCAWTGTYEQYFGPGTRLTVT.

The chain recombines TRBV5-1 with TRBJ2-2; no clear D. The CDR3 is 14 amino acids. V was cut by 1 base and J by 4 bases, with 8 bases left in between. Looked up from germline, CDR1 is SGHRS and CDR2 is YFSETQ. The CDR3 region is CASSLFGTTGELFF. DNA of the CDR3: TGCGCCAGCAGCTTGTTCGGTACCACCGGGGAGCTGTTTTTT.

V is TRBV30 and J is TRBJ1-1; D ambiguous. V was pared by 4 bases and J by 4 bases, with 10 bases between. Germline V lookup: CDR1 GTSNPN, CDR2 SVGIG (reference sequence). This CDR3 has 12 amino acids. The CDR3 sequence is CAWKEGATEAFF. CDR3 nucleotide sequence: TGTGCCTGGAAGGAGGGCGCCACTGAAGCTTTCTTT. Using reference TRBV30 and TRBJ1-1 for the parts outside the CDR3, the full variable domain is SQTIHQWPATLVQPVGSPLSLECTVEGTSNPNLYWYRQAAGRGLQLLFYSVGIGQISSEVPQNLSASRPQDRQFILSSKKLLLSDSGFYLCAWKEGATEAFFGQGTRLTVV.

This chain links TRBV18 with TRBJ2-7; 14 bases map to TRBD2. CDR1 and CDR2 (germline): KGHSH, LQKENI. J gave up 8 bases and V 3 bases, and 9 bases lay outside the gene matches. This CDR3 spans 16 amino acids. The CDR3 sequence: CASSPGLAGASPQQYF. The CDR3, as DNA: TGTGCCAGCTCACCGGGACTAGCGGGAGCCTCCCCTCAGCAGTACTTC.

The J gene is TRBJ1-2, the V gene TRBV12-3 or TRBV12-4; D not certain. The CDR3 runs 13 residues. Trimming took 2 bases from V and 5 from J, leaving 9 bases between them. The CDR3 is CASSLNSPYGYTF. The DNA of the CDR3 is TGTGCCAGCAGTTTAAACAGTCCTTATGGCTACACCTTC.

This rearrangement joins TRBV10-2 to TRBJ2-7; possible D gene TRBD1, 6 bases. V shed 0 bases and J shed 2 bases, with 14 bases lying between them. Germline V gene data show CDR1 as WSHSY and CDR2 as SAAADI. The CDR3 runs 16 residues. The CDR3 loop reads CASSESDSSATYEQYF. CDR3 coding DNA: TGCGCCAGCAGTGAGTCGGACAGTTCGGCTACCTACGAGCAGTACTTC.

For the CDR3, the DNA is TGCGCCAGCAGCCCTCTAGGATACACTGAAGCTTTCTTT. As protein: CASSPLGYTEAFF. The V call is TRBV4-3, the J call TRBJ1-1; D remains ambiguous. In germline, CDR1 is LGHNA, CDR2 YSLEER. This CDR3 is built from 13 residues. Trimming removed 4 bases from V and 3 bases from J, with 9 bases in between.

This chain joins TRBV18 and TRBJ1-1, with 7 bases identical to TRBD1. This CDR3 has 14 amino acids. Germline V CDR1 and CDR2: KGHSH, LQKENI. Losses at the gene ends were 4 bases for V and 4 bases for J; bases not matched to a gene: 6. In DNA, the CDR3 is TGTGCCAGCTCACAAACAGGGGCGACCACTGAAGCTTTCTTT. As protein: CASSQTGATTEAFF.

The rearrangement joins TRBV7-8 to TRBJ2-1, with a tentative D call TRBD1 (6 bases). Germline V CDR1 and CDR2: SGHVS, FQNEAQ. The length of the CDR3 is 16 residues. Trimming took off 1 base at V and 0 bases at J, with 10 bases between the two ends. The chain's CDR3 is CASSLGGQASYNEQFF. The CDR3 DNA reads TGTGCCAGCAGCTTAGGGGGGCAGGCCTCCTACAATGAGCAGTTCTTC. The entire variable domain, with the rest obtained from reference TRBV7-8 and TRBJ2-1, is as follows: GAGVSQSPRYKVAKRGQDVALRCDPISGHVSLFWYQQALGQGPEFLTYFQNEAQLDKSGLPSDRFFAERPEGSVSTLKIQRTQQEDSAVYLCASSLGGQASYNEQFFGPGTRLTVL.

CDR3 residues: CASSEQGRADTQYF. CDR3 bases: TGTGCCAGCAGTGAACAGGGGAGGGCAGATACGCAGTATTTT. This chain connects TRBV6-1 to TRBJ2-3, with D tentatively TRBD2 (7 bases). This CDR3 contains 14 residues. V shed 2 bases and J shed 4 bases, with 10 bases lying between them. The V gene's germline CDR1 is MNHNS and CDR2 SASEGT.

CDR3 bases: TGCAGCGTTGCTAGGACAGCCAATTCACCCCTCCACTTT. This gives the protein CSVARTANSPLHF. The genes are TRBV29-1 and TRBJ1-6, with D perhaps matching TRBD1 (6 bases). The V end was cut by 4 bases, the J end by 7 bases, with 11 bases between. The germline gives CDR1 SQVTM, CDR2 ANQGSEA. The CDR3 is 13 amino acids.

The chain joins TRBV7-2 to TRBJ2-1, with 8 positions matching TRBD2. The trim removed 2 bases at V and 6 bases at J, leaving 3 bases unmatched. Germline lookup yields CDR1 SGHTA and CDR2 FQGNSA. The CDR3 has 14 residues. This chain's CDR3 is CASSLYGGGNEQFF. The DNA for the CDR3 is TGTGCCAGCAGCTTATACGGGGGGGGCAATGAGCAGTTCTTC.

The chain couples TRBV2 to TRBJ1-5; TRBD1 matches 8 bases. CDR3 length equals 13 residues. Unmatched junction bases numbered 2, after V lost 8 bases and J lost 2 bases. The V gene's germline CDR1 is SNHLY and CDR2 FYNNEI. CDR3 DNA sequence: TGTGCCAGCGGGGGACAGGGCAATCAGCCCCAGCATTTT. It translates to CASGGQGNQPQHF.

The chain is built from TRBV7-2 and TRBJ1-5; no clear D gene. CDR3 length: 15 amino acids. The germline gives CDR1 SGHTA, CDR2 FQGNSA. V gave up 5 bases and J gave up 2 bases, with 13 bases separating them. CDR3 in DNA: TGTGCCAGCAGCCAAGGTGGACTTGGCAATCAGCCCCAGCATTTT. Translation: CASSQGGLGNQPQHF.

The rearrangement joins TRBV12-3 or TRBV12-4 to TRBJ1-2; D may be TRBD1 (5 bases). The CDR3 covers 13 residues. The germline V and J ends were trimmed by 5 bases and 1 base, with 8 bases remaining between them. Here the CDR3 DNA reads TGTGCCAGCAGTCACGACAGTAACTATGGCTACACCTTC. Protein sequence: CASSHDSNYGYTF.

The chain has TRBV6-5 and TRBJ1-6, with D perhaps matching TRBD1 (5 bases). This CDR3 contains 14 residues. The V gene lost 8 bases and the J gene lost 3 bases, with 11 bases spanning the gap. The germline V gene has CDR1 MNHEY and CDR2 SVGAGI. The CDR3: CASFRQGYNSPLHF. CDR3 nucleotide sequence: TGTGCCAGCTTCCGTCAGGGCTATAATTCACCCCTCCACTTT.

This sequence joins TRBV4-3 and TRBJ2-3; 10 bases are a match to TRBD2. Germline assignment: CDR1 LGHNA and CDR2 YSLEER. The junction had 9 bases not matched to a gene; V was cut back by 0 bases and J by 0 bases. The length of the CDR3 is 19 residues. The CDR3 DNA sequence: TGCGCCAGCAGCCAAGATCCCAGCGGGAGGGCCAGGAGCACAGATACGCAGTATTTT. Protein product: CASSQDPSGRARSTDTQYF.

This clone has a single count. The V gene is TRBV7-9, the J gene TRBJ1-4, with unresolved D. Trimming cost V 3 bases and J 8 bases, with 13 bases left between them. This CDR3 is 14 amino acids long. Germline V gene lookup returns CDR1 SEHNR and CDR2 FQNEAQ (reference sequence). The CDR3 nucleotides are TGTGCCAGCAGCTTTTGGTCTATTGAAGAAAAACTGTTTTTT. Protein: CASSFWSIEEKLFF.

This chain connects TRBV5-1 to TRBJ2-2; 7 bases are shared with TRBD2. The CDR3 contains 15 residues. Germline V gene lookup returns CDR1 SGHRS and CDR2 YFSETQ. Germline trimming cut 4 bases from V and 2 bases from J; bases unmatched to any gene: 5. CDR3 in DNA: TGCGCCAGCAGCCCAGCGGGGATAAACACCGGGGAGCTGTTTTTT. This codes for CASSPAGINTGELFF.